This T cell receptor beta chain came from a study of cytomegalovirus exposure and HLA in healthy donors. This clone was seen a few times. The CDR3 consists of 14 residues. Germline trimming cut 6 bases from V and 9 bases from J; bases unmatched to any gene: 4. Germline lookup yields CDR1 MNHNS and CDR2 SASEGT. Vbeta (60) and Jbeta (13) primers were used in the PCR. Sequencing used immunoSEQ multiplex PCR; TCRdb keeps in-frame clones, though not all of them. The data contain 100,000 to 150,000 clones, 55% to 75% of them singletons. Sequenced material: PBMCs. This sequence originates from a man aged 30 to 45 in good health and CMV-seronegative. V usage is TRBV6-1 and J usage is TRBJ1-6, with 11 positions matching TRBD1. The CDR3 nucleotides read TGTGCCAGCAGCGGGGACAGGGGGGGTTCACCCCTCCACTTT. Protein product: CASSGDRGGSPLHF.